This paragraph reports one TCR beta chain. This record belongs to a study of T cell responses to AZD1222 COVID-19 vaccine. The data were produced by immunoSEQ multiplex PCR, yet TCRdb's version contains in-frame clones alone and is incomplete. The profile shows around 150,000 clones, 92% of them singletons. Germline values: CDR1 SGHAT, CDR2 FQNNGV. The CDR3 consists of 13 residues. The V end lost 6 bases, the J end lost 12 bases, and 18 bases lay between the germline ends. The source material was peripheral blood, sampled on day 0 of AZD1222 vaccination. This clonotype was sampled from an adult in good health. The chain couples TRBV11-2 to TRBJ2-1; the D gene is possibly TRBD1 (5 bases). In DNA form, the CDR3 reads TGTGCCAGCAGGATTTCCCCCGAGCAGGGGCAGTTCTTC. It specifies CASRISPEQGQFF.